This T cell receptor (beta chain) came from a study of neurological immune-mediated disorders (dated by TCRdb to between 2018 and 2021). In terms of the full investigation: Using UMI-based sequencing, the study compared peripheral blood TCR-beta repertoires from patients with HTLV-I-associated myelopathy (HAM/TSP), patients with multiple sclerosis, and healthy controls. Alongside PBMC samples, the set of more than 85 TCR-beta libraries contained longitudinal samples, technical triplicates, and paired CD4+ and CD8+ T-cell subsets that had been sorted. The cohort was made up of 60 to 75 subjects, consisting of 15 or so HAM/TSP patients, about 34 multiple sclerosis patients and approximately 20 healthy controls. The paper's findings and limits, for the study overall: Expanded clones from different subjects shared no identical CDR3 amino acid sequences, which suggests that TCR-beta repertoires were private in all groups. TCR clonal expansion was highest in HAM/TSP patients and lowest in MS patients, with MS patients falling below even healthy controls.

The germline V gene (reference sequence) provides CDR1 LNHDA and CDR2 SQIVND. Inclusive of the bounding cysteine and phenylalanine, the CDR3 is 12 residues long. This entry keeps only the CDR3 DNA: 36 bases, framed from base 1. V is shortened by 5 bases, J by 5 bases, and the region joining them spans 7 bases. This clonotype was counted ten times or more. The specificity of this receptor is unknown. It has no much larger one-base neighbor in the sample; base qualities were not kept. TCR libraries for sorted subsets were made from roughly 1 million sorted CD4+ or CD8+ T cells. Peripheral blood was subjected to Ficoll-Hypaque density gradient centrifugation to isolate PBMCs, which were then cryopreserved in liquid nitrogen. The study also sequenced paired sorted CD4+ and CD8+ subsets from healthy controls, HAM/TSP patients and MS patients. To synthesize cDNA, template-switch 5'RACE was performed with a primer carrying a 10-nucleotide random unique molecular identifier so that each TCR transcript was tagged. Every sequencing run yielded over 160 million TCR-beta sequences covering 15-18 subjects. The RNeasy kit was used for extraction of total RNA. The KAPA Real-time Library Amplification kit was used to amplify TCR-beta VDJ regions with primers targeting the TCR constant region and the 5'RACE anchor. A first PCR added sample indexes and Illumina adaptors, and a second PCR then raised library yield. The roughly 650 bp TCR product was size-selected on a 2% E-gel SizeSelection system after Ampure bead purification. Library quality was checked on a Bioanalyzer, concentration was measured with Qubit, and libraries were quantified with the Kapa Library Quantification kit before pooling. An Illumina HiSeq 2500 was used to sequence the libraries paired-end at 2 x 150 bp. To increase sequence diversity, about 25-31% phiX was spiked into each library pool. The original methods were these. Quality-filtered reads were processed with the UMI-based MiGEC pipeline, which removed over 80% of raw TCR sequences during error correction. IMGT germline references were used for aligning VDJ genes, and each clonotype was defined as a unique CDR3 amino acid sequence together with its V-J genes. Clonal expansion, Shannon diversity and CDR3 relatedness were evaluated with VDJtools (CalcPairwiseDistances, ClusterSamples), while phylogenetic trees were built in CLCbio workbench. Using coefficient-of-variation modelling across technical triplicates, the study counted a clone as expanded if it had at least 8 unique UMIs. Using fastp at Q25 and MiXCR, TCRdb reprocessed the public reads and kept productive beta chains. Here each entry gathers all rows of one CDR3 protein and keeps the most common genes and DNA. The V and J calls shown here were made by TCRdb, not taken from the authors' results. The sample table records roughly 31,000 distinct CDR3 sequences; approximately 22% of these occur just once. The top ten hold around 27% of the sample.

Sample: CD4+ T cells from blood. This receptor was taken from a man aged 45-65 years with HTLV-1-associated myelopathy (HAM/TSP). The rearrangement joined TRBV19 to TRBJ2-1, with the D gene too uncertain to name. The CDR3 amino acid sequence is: CASSRGNNEQFF. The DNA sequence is TGTGCCAGTAGTCGTGGTAACAATGAGCAGTTCTTC.